This TCR beta chain stems from a study of Tregs in tolerant kidney transplant recipients (dated by TCRdb to between 2018 and 2021). As for the study more broadly: The study used TCRbeta sequencing to identify donor-specific regulatory T cells before combined kidney and bone marrow transplantation, then tracked those cells after transplant. In a few healthy controls, several methods of expanding Tregs specific for an allogeneic donor were compared by TCRbeta repertoire sequencing. The investigation overall reported the following: Expanding Tregs with activated donor B cells appeared to identify the most biologically relevant and donor-specific TCRbeta repertoire. Biological reproducibility was not directly addressed, though technical replication error appeared minimal. The study was limited by small patient numbers, and the findings need validation in larger populations and under other immunosuppression protocols.

Unstimulated Tregs (CD4+CD25+CD127-), CD4+ non-Tregs (CD4+CD25-), CD4 and CD8 cells were FACS-sorted from thawed PBMCs. Blood from healthy controls was obtained either as purchased buffy coats or from healthy volunteers. Healthy control blood was processed to PBMCs with a Ficoll density gradient and then cryopreserved, whereas patient PBMCs were collected both before and after transplant. About this clone: No antigen is known for it. Nothing much larger sits one base from this clone, and base qualities are not available.

There are 14 amino acids in the CDR3, from cysteine to phenylalanine inclusive. Only the CDR3 region is kept as DNA, spanning 42 bases read in frame from base 1. The germline V end is reduced by 4 bases and the J end by 9 bases; junction bases left unmatched: 9. The germline V gene specifies SGHRS as CDR1 and YFSETQ as CDR2. For TCRbeta CDR3 sequencing, genomic DNA was extracted from sorted cells using the QIAGEN DNeasy Blood and Tissue Kit. High-throughput TCRbeta CDR3 sequencing, including PCR amplification with bias correction and internal controls, was performed commercially through immunoSEQ. Under the source paper's analysis protocol: A unique productive TCRbeta sequence was defined by the CDR3 nucleotide sequence when primers matched, and otherwise by the CDR3 amino acid sequence together with the Vbeta and Jbeta genes. As a correction for sorting error, sequences shared between sorted populations at a frequency ratio of 2:1 or less were discarded, and the remaining shared sequences were assigned to the higher population. A sequence counted as donor-reactive if, in CFSE-low cells, the sequence had a frequency of at least 0.01% and was expanded at least 5-fold compared with unstimulated cells. Jensen-Shannon divergence calculated on the top 100 TCRbeta sequences ranked by frequency was used to measure repertoire divergence. For samples with multiple sequencing runs, sorting error was corrected separately for each run before the runs were pooled. Not all clones reach the TCRdb copy of this immuneACCESS table, which keeps in-frame sequences only. Checked studies attribute under half of the gap to unresolved V genes and leave the rest unexplained. The V and J calls and the clone size are those of that table, but D and trimming were determined from the DNA. The sample data list 85,000 to 90,000 clones, and over 85% of these were observed just once. The ten largest account for around 4.5% of the sample.

What was sequenced was CD8+ T cells from blood. The sequence derives from a human donor in good health. Here the chain combines TRBV5-1 and TRBJ2-1, with 8 bases in between that match TRBD1. The CDR3 reads CASSPPQGAGEQFF. The sequenced DNA: TGCGCCAGCAGCCCCCCGCAGGGGGCGGGTGAGCAGTTCTTC.